This T cell receptor (beta chain) was sequenced during a study of spatial heterogeneity in lung cancer. Study details: Beta-chain sequences consistently outnumbered alpha-chain sequences in detection.

Trimming pared 5 bases from V and 9 bases from J, leaving 17 bases between. This CDR3 is 14 amino acids long. Germline lookup yields CDR1 MGHDK and CDR2 SYGVNS. MiXCR, run by TCRdb on the 5' RACE reads, gives a single entry per CDR3 protein. The sample contains fewer than 55,000 distinct CDR3 sequences, less than 9.5% of which appear only once. Many counts were recorded for this clonotype. Time point described: blood at routine non-recurrence follow-up after resection. No cell sorting; template was whole RNA from tumor, lung tissue or PBMC. This TCR was sampled from a female donor with early-stage non-small cell lung cancer. The chain is built from TRBV25-1 and TRBJ2-1; possible D gene TRBD2, 5 bases. Material: PBMCs, obtained at follow-up. This CDR3 reads CASSSGNNPSEQFF. CDR3 nucleotides: TGTGCCAGCAGTTCGGGAAATAACCCAAGTGAGCAGTTCTTC.